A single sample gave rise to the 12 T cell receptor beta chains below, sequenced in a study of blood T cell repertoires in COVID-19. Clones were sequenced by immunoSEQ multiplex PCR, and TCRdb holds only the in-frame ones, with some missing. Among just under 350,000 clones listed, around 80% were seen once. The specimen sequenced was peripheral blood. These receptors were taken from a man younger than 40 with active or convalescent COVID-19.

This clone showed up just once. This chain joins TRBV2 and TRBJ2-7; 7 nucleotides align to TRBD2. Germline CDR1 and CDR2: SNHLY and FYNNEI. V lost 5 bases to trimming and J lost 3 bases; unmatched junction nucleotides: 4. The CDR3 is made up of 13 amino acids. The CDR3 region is CASSTGLHYEQYF. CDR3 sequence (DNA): TGTGCCAGCAGTACGGGACTACACTACGAGCAGTACTTC.

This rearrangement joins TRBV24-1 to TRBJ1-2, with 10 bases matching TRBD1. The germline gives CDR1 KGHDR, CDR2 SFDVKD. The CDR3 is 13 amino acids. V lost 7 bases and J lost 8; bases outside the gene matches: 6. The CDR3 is CATRDRGSEGYTF. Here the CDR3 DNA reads TGTGCCACCAGGGACAGGGGGTCGGAAGGCTACACCTTC.

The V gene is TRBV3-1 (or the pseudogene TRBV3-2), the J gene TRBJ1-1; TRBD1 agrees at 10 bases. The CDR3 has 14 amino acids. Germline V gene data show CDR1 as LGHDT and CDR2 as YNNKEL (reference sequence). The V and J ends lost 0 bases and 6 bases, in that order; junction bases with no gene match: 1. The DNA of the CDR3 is TGTGCCAGCAGCCAAGATGGACAGGGGGCTGAAGCTTTCTTT. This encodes CASSQDGQGAEAFF.

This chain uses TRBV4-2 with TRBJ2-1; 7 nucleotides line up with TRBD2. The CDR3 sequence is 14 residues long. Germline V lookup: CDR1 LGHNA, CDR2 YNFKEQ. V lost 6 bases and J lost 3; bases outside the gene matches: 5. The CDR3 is CASSRWTSYNEQFF. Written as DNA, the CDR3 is TGTGCCAGCAGTCGTTGGACTAGCTACAATGAGCAGTTCTTC.

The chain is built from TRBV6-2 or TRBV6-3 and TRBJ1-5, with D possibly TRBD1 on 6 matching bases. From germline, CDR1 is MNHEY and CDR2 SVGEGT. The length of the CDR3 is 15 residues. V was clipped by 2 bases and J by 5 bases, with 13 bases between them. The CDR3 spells CASSYIQGFDQPQHF. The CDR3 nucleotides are TGTGCCAGCAGTTACATTCAGGGGTTTGATCAGCCCCAGCATTTT.

For the CDR3, the DNA is TGTGCCAGCTCATCCAGCGGGGGGTTCGATACGCAGTATTTT. Its translation: CASSSSGGFDTQYF. The genes are TRBV18 and TRBJ2-3, with TRBD2 matching 9 bases. This CDR3 has 14 amino acids. The V gene end was trimmed by 5 bases and the J gene end by 6 bases; junction bases not matched to a gene: 6. CDR1 is KGHSH, CDR2 LQKENI, per germline. Supplemented by reference TRBV18 and TRBJ2-3, the full variable domain reads NAGVMQNPRHLVRRRGQEARLRCSPMKGHSHVYWYRQLPEEGLKFMVYLQKENIIDESGMPKERFSAEFPKEGPSILRIQQVVRGDSAAYFCASSSSGGFDTQYFGPGTRLTVL.

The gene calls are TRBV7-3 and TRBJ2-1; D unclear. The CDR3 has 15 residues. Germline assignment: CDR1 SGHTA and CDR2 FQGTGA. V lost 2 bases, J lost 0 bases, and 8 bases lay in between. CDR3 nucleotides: TGTGCCAGCAGCTTAGCCCTGAGCTCCTACAATGAGCAGTTCTTC. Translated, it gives CASSLALSSYNEQFF.

CDR3 in amino acids: CSVEDPRRYYGYTF. CDR3 in DNA: TGCAGCGTTGAAGATCCGAGGAGGTACTATGGCTACACCTTC. The gene calls are TRBV29-1 and TRBJ1-2; unclear D gene. The CDR3 contains 14 residues. Germline CDR1 SQVTM, CDR2 ANQGSEA. V was cut by 0 bases and J by 3 bases, with 11 bases left in between.

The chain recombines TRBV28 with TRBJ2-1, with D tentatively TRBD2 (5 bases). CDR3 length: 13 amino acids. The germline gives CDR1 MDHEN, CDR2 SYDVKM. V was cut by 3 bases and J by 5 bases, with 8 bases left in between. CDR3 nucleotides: TGTGCCAGCAGTTTGAGGAGGAACAATGAGCAGTTCTTC. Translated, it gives CASSLRRNNEQFF.

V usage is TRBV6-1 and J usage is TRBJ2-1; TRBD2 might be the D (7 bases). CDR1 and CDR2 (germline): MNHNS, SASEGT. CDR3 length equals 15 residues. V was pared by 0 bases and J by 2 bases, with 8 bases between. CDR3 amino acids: CASSEAGGPYNEQFF. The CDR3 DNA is TGTGCCAGCAGTGAAGCGGGGGGGCCCTACAATGAGCAGTTCTTC.

The chain's CDR3 is CASSLIAGEQYF. The CDR3 DNA sequence: TGTGCCAGCAGCTTAATAGCGGGTGAGCAGTACTTC. V and J are TRBV11-2 and TRBJ2-7; the match to TRBD2 covers 7 bases. CDR3 length: 12 amino acids. Germline V CDR1 and CDR2: SGHAT, FQNNGV. The V gene end was trimmed by 2 bases and the J gene end by 7 bases; junction bases not matched to a gene: 2. Full variable domain (outside the CDR3, taken from reference TRBV11-2 and TRBJ2-7): EAGVAQSPRYKIIEKRQSVAFWCNPISGHATLYWYQQILGQGPKLLIQFQNNGVVDDSQLPKDRFSAERLKGVDSTLKIQPAKLEDSAVYLCASSLIAGEQYFGPGTRLTVT.

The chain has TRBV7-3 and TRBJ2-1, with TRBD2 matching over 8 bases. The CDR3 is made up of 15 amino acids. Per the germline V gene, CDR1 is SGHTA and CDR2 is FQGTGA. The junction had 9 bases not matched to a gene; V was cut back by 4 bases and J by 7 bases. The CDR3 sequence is CASSSPGGRGNEQFF. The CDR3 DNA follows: TGTGCCAGCAGCTCCCCGGGGGGGCGGGGAAATGAGCAGTTCTTC.